This is a list of T cell receptor beta chains from one sample in a study of cytomegalovirus exposure and HLA in healthy donors. TCRdb keeps only in-frame clones here, not all; method: immunoSEQ multiplex PCR. The data show roughly 100,000 clones, about 70% seen once. Sequenced: PBMCs. These receptors all stem from a woman aged 40 to 49 in good health and CMV-seronegative. CDR3s include the opening cysteine and the closing phenylalanine or tryptophan. Each record gives: CDR3 DNA, CDR3 protein, D gene, V gene, J gene, clone size. The D gene is left open where the match is weak. The size field is filled for only some rows; it gives once, few, many or a size class.

cdr3_nt: TGTGCCAGTAGTACACGGGGGGGCACCACAGAGACCCAGTACTTC
cdr3_aa: CASSTRGGTTETQYF
d_call: TRBD2
v_call: TRBV19
j_call: TRBJ2-5
clone_size: NA

cdr3_nt: TGTGCCAGCAGCTTCCACAGGTTCTCTGGAAACACCATATATTTT
cdr3_aa: CASSFHRFSGNTIYF
d_call: NA
v_call: TRBV7-8
j_call: TRBJ1-3
clone_size: once

cdr3_nt: TGTGCCAGCAGTGAAGCGCGGCTAGCGGGAGGGGGGGAGCTGTTTTTT
cdr3_aa: CASSEARLAGGGELFF
d_call: TRBD2
v_call: TRBV6-1
j_call: TRBJ2-2
clone_size: NA

cdr3_nt: TGTGCCAGAAGCTCATCAAAGGGGGTGGAAAAACTGTTTTTT
cdr3_aa: CARSSSKGVEKLFF
d_call: NA
v_call: TRBV5-3
j_call: TRBJ1-4
clone_size: few

cdr3_nt: TGTGCCAGCAGCCGACAGACTAGCGGATCCTACGAGCAGTACTTC
cdr3_aa: CASSRQTSGSYEQYF
d_call: TRBD2
v_call: TRBV6-5
j_call: TRBJ2-7
clone_size: few

cdr3_nt: TGTGCCAGCAGTTCACCCGGGACTAGCGGGAGTTGGGGGAACGAGCAGTACTTC
cdr3_aa: CASSSPGTSGSWGNEQYF
d_call: TRBD2
v_call: TRBV28
j_call: TRBJ2-7
clone_size: NA

cdr3_nt: TGTGCCAGCAGCTCCGGGACAGGGAGTAGCCCCTACGAGCAGTACTTC
cdr3_aa: CASSSGTGSSPYEQYF
d_call: TRBD1
v_call: TRBV7-8
j_call: TRBJ2-7
clone_size: NA

cdr3_nt: TGCAGCGTTGAAGCTCGAGGGCCCAGCTCCTACGAGCAGTACTTC
cdr3_aa: CSVEARGPSSYEQYF
d_call: NA
v_call: TRBV29-1
j_call: TRBJ2-7
clone_size: NA

cdr3_nt: TGTGCCAGCAGCCCAACCGGGACTAGCCCCCTAGATACGCAGTATTTT
cdr3_aa: CASSPTGTSPLDTQYF
d_call: TRBD2
v_call: TRBV7-9
j_call: TRBJ2-3
clone_size: NA

cdr3_nt: TGTGCCAGTAGTACACAGGTTACCGTCTCTGGGGCCAACGTCCTGACTTTC
cdr3_aa: CASSTQVTVSGANVLTF
d_call: NA
v_call: TRBV19
j_call: TRBJ2-6
clone_size: NA

cdr3_nt: TGTGCCAGCAGCAGGGACAGGGCCTACAATGAGCAGTTCTTC
cdr3_aa: CASSRDRAYNEQFF
d_call: TRBD1
v_call: TRBV5-8
j_call: TRBJ2-1
clone_size: NA

cdr3_nt: TGTGCCAGCAGCCCCGGAGGACTAGGCACAGATACGCAGTATTTT
cdr3_aa: CASSPGGLGTDTQYF
d_call: TRBD2
v_call: TRBV28
j_call: TRBJ2-3
clone_size: few

cdr3_nt: TGTGCCAGCAGTCCGCCCGGGACTAGCGGTCCGCAGTACTTC
cdr3_aa: CASSPPGTSGPQYF
d_call: TRBD2
v_call: TRBV28
j_call: TRBJ2-7
clone_size: NA

cdr3_nt: TGTGCCTGGAGTGTTGGGACAGTAGAGCAGTACTTC
cdr3_aa: CAWSVGTVEQYF
d_call: TRBD1
v_call: TRBV30
j_call: TRBJ2-7
clone_size: few

cdr3_nt: TGTGCCAGCAGAGGGGACGGGGGCACCGGGGAGCTGTTTTTT
cdr3_aa: CASRGDGGTGELFF
d_call: NA
v_call: TRBV2
j_call: TRBJ2-2
clone_size: NA

cdr3_nt: TGTGCCAGCAGCTTATCCACTAGCGGGAGCTACGAGCAGTACTTC
cdr3_aa: CASSLSTSGSYEQYF
d_call: TRBD2
v_call: TRBV11-2
j_call: TRBJ2-7
clone_size: NA

cdr3_nt: TGTGCCAGCAGTTTATCAACTAGCGGTTGGTATGAGCAGTTCTTC
cdr3_aa: CASSLSTSGWYEQFF
d_call: TRBD2
v_call: TRBV28
j_call: TRBJ2-1
clone_size: NA

cdr3_nt: TGTGCCTGGAGGAGGGGGGGATGGGAGAGCAATCAGCCCCAGCATTTT
cdr3_aa: CAWRRGGWESNQPQHF
d_call: NA
v_call: TRBV30
j_call: TRBJ1-5
clone_size: NA

cdr3_nt: TGTGCCAGCAGCTTGGATTATAGCACCGGGGAGCTGTTTTTT
cdr3_aa: CASSLDYSTGELFF
d_call: NA
v_call: TRBV5-8
j_call: TRBJ2-2
clone_size: NA

cdr3_nt: TGTGCCAGCAGAGTAGCGGGGAACACAGATACGCAGTATTTT
cdr3_aa: CASRVAGNTDTQYF
d_call: TRBD2
v_call: TRBV7-3
j_call: TRBJ2-3
clone_size: NA

cdr3_nt: TGCGCCAGCAGTTTCGACCAGGGGGCAGAGGGCTACACCTTC
cdr3_aa: CASSFDQGAEGYTF
d_call: TRBD1
v_call: TRBV5-1
j_call: TRBJ1-2
clone_size: NA

cdr3_nt: TGCGCCAGCCAGACACGGTTTGGCTCTGGGGCCAACGTCCTGACTTTC
cdr3_aa: CASQTRFGSGANVLTF
d_call: NA
v_call: TRBV5-1
j_call: TRBJ2-6
clone_size: NA

cdr3_nt: TGCGCCAGCAGCTTGGGACTTCAAGACGACAGGCCCCTCCACTTT
cdr3_aa: CASSLGLQDDRPLHF
d_call: NA
v_call: TRBV5-1
j_call: TRBJ1-6
clone_size: NA

cdr3_nt: TGTGCCAGCAGTGAACGGGGCGGGAGGGCCGGCAATGAGCAGTTCTTC
cdr3_aa: CASSERGGRAGNEQFF
d_call: TRBD2
v_call: TRBV6-1
j_call: TRBJ2-1
clone_size: NA

cdr3_nt: TGTGCCAGCAGTTACGGGCAGGGAACTGAAGCTTTCTTT
cdr3_aa: CASSYGQGTEAFF
d_call: NA
v_call: TRBV6-5
j_call: TRBJ1-1
clone_size: NA

cdr3_nt: TGTGCCACGGGGAATGGCGGGACCTACGAGCAGTGCTTC
cdr3_aa: CATGNGGTYEQCF
d_call: NA
v_call: TRBV2
j_call: TRBJ2-7
clone_size: NA

cdr3_nt: TGTGCCAGCAGGCCAACCCTCCTACAGTCCTCTGGAAACACCATATATTTT
cdr3_aa: CASRPTLLQSSGNTIYF
d_call: NA
v_call: TRBV2
j_call: TRBJ1-3
clone_size: NA

cdr3_nt: TGTGCCAGCAGGGCACCGGGACAGGCGAACACTGAAGCTTTCTTT
cdr3_aa: CASRAPGQANTEAFF
d_call: TRBD1
v_call: TRBV2
j_call: TRBJ1-1
clone_size: few

cdr3_nt: TGCGCCAGCAGTGAGTCGGGACTAGCGGGAGGAACGGATACGCAGTATTTT
cdr3_aa: CASSESGLAGGTDTQYF
d_call: TRBD2
v_call: TRBV10-1
j_call: TRBJ2-3
clone_size: once

cdr3_nt: TGCAGCGCGGGGGGTCTACTTACCTACGAGCAGTACTTC
cdr3_aa: CSAGGLLTYEQYF
d_call: TRBD2
v_call: TRBV29-1
j_call: TRBJ2-7
clone_size: few

cdr3_nt: TGTGCCAGCAGCCCGCTGACAGGGGCGAACACCGGGGAGCTGTTTTTT
cdr3_aa: CASSPLTGANTGELFF
d_call: TRBD1
v_call: TRBV5-4
j_call: TRBJ2-2
clone_size: NA

cdr3_nt: TGTGCCAGCAGCGTAGCGATCTCAGGGCAAGTCGGCGGTCACACCTTC
cdr3_aa: CASSVAISGQVGGHTF
d_call: NA
v_call: TRBV9
j_call: TRBJ1-2
clone_size: NA

cdr3_nt: TGTTCCAGCAGCTTAGAGGGGACTGGCGAGCAGTACTTC
cdr3_aa: CSSSLEGTGEQYF
d_call: NA
v_call: TRBV7-9
j_call: TRBJ2-7
clone_size: NA

cdr3_nt: TGTGCCAGCAGTCCATTATCGACTAGCGGTTACTACGAGCAGTACTTC
cdr3_aa: CASSPLSTSGYYEQYF
d_call: TRBD2
v_call: TRBV28
j_call: TRBJ2-7
clone_size: NA

cdr3_nt: TGTGCCACAGGGTTGACTGGAAACACCATATATTTT
cdr3_aa: CATGLTGNTIYF
d_call: NA
v_call: TRBV6-5
j_call: TRBJ1-3
clone_size: NA

cdr3_nt: TGTGCCAGCAGCGCGCAGGGACAGTCCTACGAGCAGTACTTC
cdr3_aa: CASSAQGQSYEQYF
d_call: TRBD1
v_call: TRBV9
j_call: TRBJ2-7
clone_size: few

cdr3_nt: TGCGCCAGCAGCTTGGCACAGGCGGAACGCAGCGGGGGCTACACCTTC
cdr3_aa: CASSLAQAERSGGYTF
d_call: NA
v_call: TRBV5-1
j_call: TRBJ1-2
clone_size: few

cdr3_nt: TGTGCCAGTAGTACACGGGACATTGAAAAACTGTTTTTT
cdr3_aa: CASSTRDIEKLFF
d_call: NA
v_call: TRBV19
j_call: TRBJ1-4
clone_size: NA

cdr3_nt: TGCGCCAGCAAACTAGCGGGAGAAGCCTACGAGCAGTACTTC
cdr3_aa: CASKLAGEAYEQYF
d_call: TRBD2
v_call: TRBV10-2
j_call: TRBJ2-7
clone_size: few

cdr3_nt: TGTGCCAGCAGCTTAGATCTCGGAGAGCAGTACTTC
cdr3_aa: CASSLDLGEQYF
d_call: NA
v_call: TRBV11-2
j_call: TRBJ2-5
clone_size: NA

cdr3_nt: TGTGCCTGGAGCTTGGCGGGGTTCACAGATACGCAGTATTTT
cdr3_aa: CAWSLAGFTDTQYF
d_call: NA
v_call: TRBV30
j_call: TRBJ2-3
clone_size: NA